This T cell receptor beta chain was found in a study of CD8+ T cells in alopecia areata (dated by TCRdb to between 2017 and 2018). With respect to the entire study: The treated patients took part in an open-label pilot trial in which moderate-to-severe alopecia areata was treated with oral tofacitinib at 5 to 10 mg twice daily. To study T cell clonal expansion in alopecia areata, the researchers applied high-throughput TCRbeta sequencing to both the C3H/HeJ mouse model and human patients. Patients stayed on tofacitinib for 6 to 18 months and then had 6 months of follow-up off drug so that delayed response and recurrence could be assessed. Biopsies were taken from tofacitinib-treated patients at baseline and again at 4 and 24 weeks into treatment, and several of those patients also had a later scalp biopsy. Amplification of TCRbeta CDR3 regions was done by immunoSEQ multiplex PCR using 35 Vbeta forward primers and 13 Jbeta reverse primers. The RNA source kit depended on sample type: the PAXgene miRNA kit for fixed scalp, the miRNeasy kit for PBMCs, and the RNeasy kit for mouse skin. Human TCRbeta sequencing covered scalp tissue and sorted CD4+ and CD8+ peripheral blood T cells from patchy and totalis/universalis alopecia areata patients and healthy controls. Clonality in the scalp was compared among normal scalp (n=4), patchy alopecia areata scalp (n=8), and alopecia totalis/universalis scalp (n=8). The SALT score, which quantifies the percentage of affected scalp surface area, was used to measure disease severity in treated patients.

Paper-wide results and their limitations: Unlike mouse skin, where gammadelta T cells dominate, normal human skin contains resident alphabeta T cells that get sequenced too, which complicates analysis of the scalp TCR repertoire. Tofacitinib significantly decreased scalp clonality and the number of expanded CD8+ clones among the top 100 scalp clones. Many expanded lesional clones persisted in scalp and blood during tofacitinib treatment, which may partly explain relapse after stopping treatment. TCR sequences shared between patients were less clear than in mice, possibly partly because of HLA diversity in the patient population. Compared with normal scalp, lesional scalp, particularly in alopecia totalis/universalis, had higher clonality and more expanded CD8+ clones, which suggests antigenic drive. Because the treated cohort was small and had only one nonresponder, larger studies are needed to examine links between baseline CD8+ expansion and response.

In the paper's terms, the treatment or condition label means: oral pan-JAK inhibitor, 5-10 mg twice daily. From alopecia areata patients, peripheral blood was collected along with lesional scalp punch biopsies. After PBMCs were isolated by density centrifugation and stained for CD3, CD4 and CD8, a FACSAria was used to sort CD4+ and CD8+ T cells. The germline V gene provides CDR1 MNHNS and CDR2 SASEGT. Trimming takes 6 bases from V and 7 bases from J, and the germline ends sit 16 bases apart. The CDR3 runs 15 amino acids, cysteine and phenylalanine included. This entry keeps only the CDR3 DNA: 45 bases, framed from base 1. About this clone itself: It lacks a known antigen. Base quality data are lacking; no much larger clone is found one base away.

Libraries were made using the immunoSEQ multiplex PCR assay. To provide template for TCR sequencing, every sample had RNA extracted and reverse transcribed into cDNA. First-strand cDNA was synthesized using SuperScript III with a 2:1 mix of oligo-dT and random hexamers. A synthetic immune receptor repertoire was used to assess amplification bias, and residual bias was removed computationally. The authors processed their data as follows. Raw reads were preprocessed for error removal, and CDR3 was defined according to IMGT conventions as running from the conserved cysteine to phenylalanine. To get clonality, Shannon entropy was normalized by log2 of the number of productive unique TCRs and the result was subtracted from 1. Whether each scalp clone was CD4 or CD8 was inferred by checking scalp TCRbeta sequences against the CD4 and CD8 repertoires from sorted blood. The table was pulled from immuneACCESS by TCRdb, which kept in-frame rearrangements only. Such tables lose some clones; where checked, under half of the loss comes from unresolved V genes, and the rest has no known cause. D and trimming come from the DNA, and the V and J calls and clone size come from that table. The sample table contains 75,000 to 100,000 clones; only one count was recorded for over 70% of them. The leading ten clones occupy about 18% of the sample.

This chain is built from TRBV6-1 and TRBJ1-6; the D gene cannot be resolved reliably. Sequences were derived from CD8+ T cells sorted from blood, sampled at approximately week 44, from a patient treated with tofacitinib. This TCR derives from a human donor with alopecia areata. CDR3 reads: CASSTEWQENSPLHF. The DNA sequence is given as TGTGCCAGCAGCACTGAGTGGCAGGAGAATTCACCCCTCCACTTT.